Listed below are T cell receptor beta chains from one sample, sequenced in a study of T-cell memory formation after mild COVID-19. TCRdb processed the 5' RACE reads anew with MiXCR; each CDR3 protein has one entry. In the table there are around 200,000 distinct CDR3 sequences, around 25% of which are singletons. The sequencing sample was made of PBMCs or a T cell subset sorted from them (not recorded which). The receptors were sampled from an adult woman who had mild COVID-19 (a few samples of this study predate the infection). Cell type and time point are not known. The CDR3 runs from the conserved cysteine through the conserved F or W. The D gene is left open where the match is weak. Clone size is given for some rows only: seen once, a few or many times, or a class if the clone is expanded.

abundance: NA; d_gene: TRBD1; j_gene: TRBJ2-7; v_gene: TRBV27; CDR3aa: CASSLDRADYEQYF; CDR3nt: TGTGCCAGCAGCCTTGACAGGGCCGACTACGAGCAGTACTTC
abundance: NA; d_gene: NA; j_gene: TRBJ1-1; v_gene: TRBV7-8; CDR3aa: CASSVYNRNTEAFF; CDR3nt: TGTGCCAGCAGCGTATACAACAGGAACACTGAAGCTTTCTTT
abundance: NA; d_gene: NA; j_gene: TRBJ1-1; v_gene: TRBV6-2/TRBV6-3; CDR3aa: CASSRQAGPTEAFF; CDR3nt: TGTGCCAGCAGTCGGCAGGCAGGGCCCACTGAAGCTTTCTTT
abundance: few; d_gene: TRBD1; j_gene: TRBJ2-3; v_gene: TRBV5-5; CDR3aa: CASSYTSGTGITDTQYF; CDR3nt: TGTGCCAGCAGCTATACCTCCGGGACAGGGATAACAGATACGCAGTATTTT
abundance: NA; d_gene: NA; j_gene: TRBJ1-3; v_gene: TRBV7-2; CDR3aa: CASSTQGLSGNTIYF; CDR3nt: TGTGCCAGCAGCACACAGGGCCTATCTGGAAACACCATATATTTT
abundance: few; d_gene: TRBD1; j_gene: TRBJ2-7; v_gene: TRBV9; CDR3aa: CASSVGPRGRAYEQYF; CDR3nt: TGTGCCAGCAGCGTCGGGCCCAGGGGGCGAGCCTACGAGCAGTACTTC
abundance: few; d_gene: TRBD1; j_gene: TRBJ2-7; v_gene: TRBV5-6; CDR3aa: CASSPAGTGAREQYF; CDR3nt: TGTGCCAGCAGCCCGGCGGGGACAGGGGCTCGAGAGCAGTACTTC
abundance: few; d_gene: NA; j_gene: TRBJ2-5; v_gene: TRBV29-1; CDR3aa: CSVTANRGFQETQYF; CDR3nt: TGCAGCGTGACAGCGAATCGGGGCTTCCAAGAGACCCAGTACTTC
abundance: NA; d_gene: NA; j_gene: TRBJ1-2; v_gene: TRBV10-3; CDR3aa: CAISELTGTIYGYTF; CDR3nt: TGTGCCATCAGTGAGTTAACCGGGACAATCTATGGCTACACCTTC
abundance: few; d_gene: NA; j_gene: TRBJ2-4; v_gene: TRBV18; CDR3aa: CASSPTTGLGKNIQYF; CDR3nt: TGTGCCAGCTCACCGACCACAGGGTTGGGCAAAAACATTCAGTACTTC
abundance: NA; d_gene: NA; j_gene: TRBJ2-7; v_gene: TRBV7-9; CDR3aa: CASEEQADSYEQYF; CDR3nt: TGTGCCAGCGAAGAACAGGCAGACTCCTACGAGCAGTACTTC
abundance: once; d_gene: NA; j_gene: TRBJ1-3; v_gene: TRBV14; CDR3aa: CASSLMTGPGNTIYF; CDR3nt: TGTGCCAGCAGCCTAATGACAGGTCCTGGAAACACCATATATTTT
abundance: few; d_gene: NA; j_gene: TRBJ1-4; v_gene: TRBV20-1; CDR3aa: CSATTGMDEKLFF; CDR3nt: TGCAGTGCTACGACGGGGATGGATGAAAAACTGTTTTTT
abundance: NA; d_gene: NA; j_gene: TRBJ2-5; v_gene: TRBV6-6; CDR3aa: CASSARASGQETQYF; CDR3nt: TGTGCCAGCAGTGCCCGGGCCAGCGGACAAGAGACCCAGTACTTC
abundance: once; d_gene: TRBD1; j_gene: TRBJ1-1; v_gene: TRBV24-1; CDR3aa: CATSAGGDTEAFF; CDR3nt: TGTGCCACCAGTGCAGGGGGGGACACTGAAGCTTTCTTT
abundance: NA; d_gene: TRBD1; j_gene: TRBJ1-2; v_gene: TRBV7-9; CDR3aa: CASSLGQAYYGYTF; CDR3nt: TGTGCCAGCAGCTTGGGACAGGCGTACTATGGCTACACCTTC